This section outlines one T cell receptor (beta chain) sequence together with its context. The antigen remains unidentified. This entry comes from a study of cytomegalovirus exposure and HLA in healthy donors. Study-level points and caveats: It was 160 or so TCR beta chains that were listed as cytomegalovirus-associated.

Losses at the gene ends were 4 bases for V and 6 bases for J; bases not matched to a gene: 7. The CDR3 covers 14 residues. Germline V gene lookup returns CDR1 SGDLS and CDR2 YYNGEE. With 60 Vbeta and 13 Jbeta primers, the PCR was carried out. Produced via immunoSEQ multiplex PCR; TCRdb's table is partial and in-frame only. The sample holds 150,000 to 200,000 clones, around three quarters seen once. The V gene is TRBV9, the J gene TRBJ1-1; 9 bases line up with TRBD1. The sample comprised PBMCs. The receptor was isolated from a man aged 25 to 40 in good health and CMV-seronegative. The CDR3, as DNA: TGTGCCAGCAGCCCCCGGACAGGGGACTCTGAAGCTTTCTTT. Residues: CASSPRTGDSEAFF.